One and the same sample provided the 19 T cell receptor beta chains below, sequenced in a study of shared clonotypes between healthy human individuals. Sequenced by immunoSEQ multiplex PCR; TCRdb stores in-frame clones only, minus some. Seen here are around 2.3 million clones, around 95% observed once, and the top ten hold over 0.1%. Sample: naive CD4+ T cells sorted from blood. Indicated subset: CD45RA+ positively selected. The receptors shown here come from a young man in good health.

The V gene is TRBV6-4, the J gene TRBJ2-2, with 9 bases lining up with TRBD1. The V segment lost 4 bases and the J segment 4 bases; nucleotides outside the gene matches: 7. Germline loops: CDR1 MRHNA, CDR2 SNTAGT. The CDR3 has 16 amino acids. CDR3: CASSANRGQSTGELFF. The CDR3 region has the DNA TGTGCCAGCAGTGCAAACAGGGGGCAGAGCACCGGGGAGCTGTTTTTT.

The V call is TRBV30, the J call TRBJ2-7, with D possibly matching TRBD2 (6 bases). V was shortened by 7 bases and J by 0 bases, with 7 bases between the two germline ends. Per germline, CDR1 GTSNPN and CDR2 SVGIG (reference sequence). This CDR3 comprises 11 residues. The CDR3 loop is CAFGSSYEQYF. The DNA for the CDR3 is TGTGCCTTCGGGAGCTCCTACGAGCAGTACTTC.

J is TRBJ2-7 and V is TRBV19, with 10 bases aligning to TRBD2. With V trimmed by 5 bases and J by 4 bases, 11 bases remained unmatched. This CDR3 has 16 residues. Germline V gene lookup returns CDR1 LNHDA and CDR2 SQIVND (reference sequence). The CDR3 sequence: CASSSSASGRPYEQYF. DNA for the CDR3: TGTGCCAGTAGTTCTTCGGCTAGCGGGAGACCATACGAGCAGTACTTC.

The CDR3 DNA follows: TGCAGTGGGGGGTACAATGAAAAACTGTTTTTT. Translated, it gives CSGGYNEKLFF. V gene TRBV20-1 combines with J gene TRBJ1-4; D possibly corresponds to TRBD1 (5 bases). The CDR3 extends over 11 amino acids. V lost 7 bases to trimming and J lost 5 bases, with 8 bases between them. CDR1 and CDR2 (germline): DFQATT, SNEGSKA (reference sequence).

This clone was seen only once. The chain combines TRBV10-3 with TRBJ1-1, with D possibly matching TRBD1 (5 bases). CDR3 length: 13 amino acids. Trimming removed 7 bases at V and 6 bases at J, with 15 bases between. The germline V gene has CDR1 ENHRY and CDR2 SYGVKD. The CDR3 nucleotides are TGTGCCATCACCCAGGGAAGGGAGGCTGAAGCTTTCTTT. Translation gives CAITQGREAEAFF.

V gene TRBV10-3 combines with J gene TRBJ2-3; D unresolved. Per the germline V gene, CDR1 is ENHRY and CDR2 is SYGVKD. The CDR3 is 12 amino acids. The ends were cut back, 8 bases at V and 1 base at J, with 7 bases in the middle. This CDR3 reads CAIGRGTDTQYF. CDR3 coding DNA: TGTGCCATCGGCAGAGGCACAGATACGCAGTATTTT.

This clone was observed a single time. CDR3 nucleotide sequence: TGTGCCCACGGGACAGGGGTAACAGATACGCAGTATTTT. It specifies CAHGTGVTDTQYF. The V and J genes are TRBV5-8 and TRBJ2-3; TRBD1 aligns across 10 bases. Per the germline V gene, CDR1 is SGHTS and CDR2 is YDEGEE. V lost 10 bases and J lost 3; bases outside the gene matches: 5. The CDR3 length is 13 residues.

The chain is built from TRBV5-4 and TRBJ1-1; no clear D gene. This CDR3 spans 15 amino acids. Deletions cut 1 base from V and 0 bases from J, with 10 bases between. Germline-derived CDR1 and CDR2 are SGHNT and YYREEE (reference sequence). The CDR3 region has the DNA TGTGCCAGCAGCTTGTTGACAACCATGAACACTGAAGCTTTCTTT. Residues: CASSLLTTMNTEAFF.

This chain uses TRBV6-6 with TRBJ1-2, with a weak D call TRBD1 (6 bases). The ends were cut back, 6 bases at V and 4 bases at J, with 12 bases in the middle. CDR1 is MNHNY, CDR2 SVGAGI, per germline (reference sequence). This CDR3 is 13 amino acids long. DNA for the CDR3: TGTGCCAGCAGAACGGGGGGCGGCTATGGCTACACCTTC. It translates to CASRTGGGYGYTF.

CDR3 DNA: TGTGCCAGCACCTCCTCAGGCGGGACAGGCCCCTATAATTCACCCCTCCACTTT. Amino acid sequence: CASTSSGGTGPYNSPLHF. The chain has TRBV9 and TRBJ1-6, with TRBD1 matching 8 bases. Germline V gene lookup returns CDR1 SGDLS and CDR2 YYNGEE. Trimming at V came to 6 bases and at J to 2 bases, leaving 13 bases not matched to a gene. This CDR3 has 18 amino acids.

The genes are TRBV5-4 and TRBJ2-7; weak D call: TRBD2 (6 bases). The ends were cut back, 1 base at V and 2 bases at J, with 13 bases in the middle. There are 15 residues in the CDR3. Germline-derived CDR1 and CDR2 are SGHNT and YYREEE (reference sequence). CDR3 sequence reads: CASSLMGGTAYEQYF. CDR3 DNA: TGTGCCAGCAGCTTGATGGGAGGTACAGCCTACGAGCAGTACTTC.

V and J are TRBV2 and TRBJ1-1; perhaps TRBD1 as D (6 bases). The CDR3 is 15 amino acids. Trimming removed 9 bases at V and 2 bases at J, with 19 bases between. Germline-derived CDR1 and CDR2 are SNHLY and FYNNEI. CDR3 nucleotides: TGTGCCAGTACCTATGACGGGACACTTAACACTGAAGCTTTCTTT. It yields the protein CASTYDGTLNTEAFF. The whole variable domain, remainder taken from reference TRBV2 and TRBJ1-1, is EPEVTQTPSHQVTQMGQEVILRCVPISNHLYFYWYRQILGQKVEFLVSFYNNEISEKSEIFDDQFSVERPDGSNFTLKIRSTKLEDSAMYFCASTYDGTLNTEAFFGQGTRLTVV.

V and J are TRBV7-8 and TRBJ2-3; 12 positions agree with TRBD2. Germline CDR1 reads SGHVS; CDR2 reads FQNEAQ. CDR3 length: 15 residues. The V gene end was trimmed by 4 bases and the J gene end by 3 bases; junction bases not matched to a gene: 2. CDR3 protein: CASSSSGGATDTQYF. CDR3 nucleotides: TGTGCCAGCAGCTCTAGCGGGGGGGCAACAGATACGCAGTATTTT.

This chain uses TRBV19 with TRBJ1-6, with 8 nucleotides matching TRBD1. This CDR3 comprises 14 residues. J was trimmed by 7 bases and V by 4 bases; bases with no gene match: 3. Germline loops: CDR1 LNHDA, CDR2 SQIVND (reference sequence). This CDR3 reads CASSKRDRNSPLHF. The CDR3 DNA follows: TGTGCCAGTAGTAAGAGGGACAGGAATTCACCCCTCCACTTT.

This chain connects TRBV4-3 to TRBJ2-7, with no clear D. The CDR3 extends over 13 amino acids. Trimming cost V 1 base and J 4 bases, with 8 bases left between them. Per germline, CDR1 LGHNA and CDR2 YSLEER. The CDR3 region has the DNA TGCGCCAGCAGCCAAGTTTACCAATACGAGCAGTACTTC. Translated, it gives CASSQVYQYEQYF.

The chain recombines TRBV7-2 with TRBJ1-2; D gene unclear. Looked up from germline, CDR1 is SGHTA and CDR2 is FQGNSA. Trimming left V 11 bases short and J 2 bases short, with 15 bases between. This CDR3 has 13 amino acids. The CDR3 is CAVGNFGNYGYTF. The CDR3, as DNA: TGTGCCGTAGGGAACTTTGGGAACTATGGCTACACCTTC.

Of note for this clone: In the same sample, other DNA sequences code for this CDR3. This chain links TRBV27 with TRBJ1-1, with 10 bases aligning to TRBD1. This CDR3 contains 14 residues. V dropped 4 bases and J dropped 5; count of bases not matched to a gene: 4. CDR1 MNHEY and CDR2 SMNVEV come from the germline V gene (reference sequence). As DNA, the CDR3 is TGTGCCAGCAGTTCGACAGGGGGCAGGACTGAAGCTTTCTTT. Encoded protein: CASSSTGGRTEAFF.

V and J are TRBV6-1 and TRBJ2-2; 7 bases match TRBD1. The germline CDR1 and CDR2 sequences are MNHNS and SASEGT. V trimming: 10 bases; J trimming: 4 bases; junction bases outside the gene matches: 9. The CDR3 covers 14 residues. The chain's CDR3 is CATLKGASTGELFF. Written as DNA, the CDR3 is TGTGCCACCCTAAAGGGGGCATCCACCGGGGAGCTGTTTTTT.

As for this clone: Other DNA sequences from this sample encode an identical CDR3 as well. The chain is built from TRBV4-3 and TRBJ2-7, with D unclear. Germline V gives CDR1 LGHNA, CDR2 YSLEER. V lost 0 bases, J lost 2 bases, and 5 bases lay in between. The CDR3 length is 13 residues. CDR3 sequence reads: CASSQEMAYEQYF. CDR3 nucleotide sequence: TGCGCCAGCAGCCAAGAGATGGCCTACGAGCAGTACTTC.